This is a list of T cell receptor beta chains from one sample in a study of control samples from healthy donors and cancer patients. Method: immunoSEQ multiplex PCR; TCRdb's copy keeps in-frame clones and lacks some. The sample comprises about 94,000 clones, just over 90% of which are singletons, and more than 3.5% rests with the top ten. The sample taken for sequencing was blood. These receptors originate from a woman aged 18-30 years in good health. Each CDR3 is given with its conserved first and last residue. The D gene is left open where the match is weak. Some rows have no size entry. The others give once, few or many, or a class for an expanded clone.

d_call	v_call	clone_size	j_call	cdr3_aa	cdr3_nt
.	TRBV7-8	.	TRBJ1-1	CASRAGKKTEAFF	TGTGCCAGCAGAGCGGGGAAAAAAACTGAAGCTTTCTTT
.	TRBV2	.	TRBJ1-1	CASMDSYTEAFF	TGTGCCAGCATGGACAGCTACACTGAAGCTTTCTTT
.	TRBV7-3	.	TRBJ1-5	CASSPSGGGDQPQHF	TGTGCCAGCAGCCCGTCCGGGGGTGGGGATCAGCCCCAGCATTTT
.	TRBV5-1	.	TRBJ2-7	CASSLGGLPYEQYF	TGCGCCAGCAGCTTGGGTGGGCTTCCCTACGAGCAGTACTTC
.	TRBV19	.	TRBJ1-1	CASSPGRNTEAFF	TGTGCCAGTAGTCCGGGACGGAACACTGAAGCTTTCTTT
.	TRBV11-3	.	TRBJ2-2	CASSLDQANGELFF	TGTGCCAGCAGCTTAGATCAGGCGAACGGGGAGCTGTTTTTT
.	TRBV19	.	TRBJ1-2	CASNPEATQLYGYTF	TGTGCCAGCAACCCAGAGGCTACTCAGCTCTATGGCTACACCTTC
TRBD1	TRBV9	.	TRBJ2-7	CASSPQPGQQGYEQYF	TGTGCCAGCAGCCCCCAACCGGGACAGCAGGGTTACGAGCAGTACTTC
.	TRBV3-1/TRBV3-2	.	TRBJ2-7	CASSQSEQGEVEQYF	TGTGCCAGCAGCCAATCGGAGCAGGGCGAGGTTGAGCAGTACTTC
.	TRBV7-9	.	TRBJ2-3	CASSLAGITDTQYF	TGTGCCAGCAGCTTAGCGGGGATCACAGATACGCAGTATTTT
.	TRBV11-1	.	TRBJ1-1	CASSDPPENTEAFF	TGTGCCAGCAGCGATCCTCCCGAGAACACTGAAGCTTTCTTT
TRBD2	TRBV5-1	once	TRBJ2-5	CASSLTAGGMGETQYF	TGCGCCAGCAGCTTGACAGCGGGGGGCATGGGGGAGACCCAGTACTTC
TRBD1	TRBV11-3	.	TRBJ2-3	CASSLETGRGKQDTQYF	TGTGCCAGCAGCTTAGAGACAGGGAGAGGGAAACAAGATACGCAGTATTTT
.	TRBV27	.	TRBJ1-4	CASSLKVGNEKLFF	TGTGCCAGCAGTTTAAAAGTAGGGAACGAAAAACTGTTTTTT
.	TRBV7-2	.	TRBJ2-3	CASSLAIRGGSSTDTQYF	TGTGCCAGCAGCTTAGCTATCCGCGGGGGCTCTAGCACAGATACGCAGTATTTT
.	TRBV5-1	once	TRBJ2-7	CASSPPGDEQYF	TGCGCCAGCAGCCCCCCGGGGGACGAGCAGTACTTC
.	TRBV5-1	few	TRBJ1-1	CASSLDYTSTEAFF	TGCGCCAGCAGCTTGGATTACACCTCTACTGAAGCTTTCTTT
TRBD1	TRBV5-1	.	TRBJ2-7	CASSLGTGVIDEQYF	TGCGCCAGCAGCTTGGGGACAGGGGTGATCGACGAGCAGTACTTC
TRBD1	TRBV12-5	.	TRBJ1-1	CASGLVLGQGPSEAFF	TGTGCTAGTGGTTTGGTATTGGGACAGGGCCCATCGGAAGCTTTCTTT
.	TRBV20-1	.	TRBJ2-5	CSASSETQYF	TGCAGTGCTAGCTCCGAGACCCAGTACTTC
.	TRBV6-6	.	TRBJ1-6	CASSYGSGLKNSPLHF	TGTGCCAGCAGTTACGGCTCGGGATTGAAAAATTCACCCCTCCACTTT
.	TRBV5-1	.	TRBJ2-7	CASRDEPGVGEQYF	TGCGCCAGCAGAGATGAGCCCGGGGTGGGGGAGCAGTACTTC
.	TRBV28	.	TRBJ2-5	CASLSVLGGRETQYF	TGTGCCAGCCTTTCCGTCTTGGGGGGAAGGGAGACCCAGTACTTC
TRBD1	TRBV6-6	.	TRBJ2-3	CASSPLDRVNTDTQYF	TGTGCCAGCAGTCCCCTCGACAGGGTAAACACAGATACGCAGTATTTT
.	TRBV2	.	TRBJ2-7	CASSENQGLEQYF	TGTGCCAGCAGTGAAAATCAGGGACTCGAGCAGTACTTC
.	TRBV5-6	.	TRBJ1-1	CASSPTFGNTEAFF	TGTGCCAGCAGCCCTACATTTGGGAACACTGAAGCTTTCTTT
TRBD1	TRBV4-2	.	TRBJ1-1	CASSQTGGNTEAFF	TGTGCCAGCAGCCAGACAGGGGGGAACACTGAAGCTTTCTTT
.	TRBV7-8	.	TRBJ2-7	CASSFTGPYEQYF	TGTGCCAGCAGCTTCACAGGCCCCTACGAGCAGTACTTC
TRBD1	TRBV4-2	.	TRBJ2-3	CASSQLRDSNTDTQYF	TGTGCCAGCAGCCAGTTGAGGGACAGTAACACAGATACGCAGTATTTT
.	TRBV5-1	once	TRBJ2-2	CASSPLTGSAGELFF	TGCGCCAGCAGCCCGCTGACAGGTAGTGCCGGGGAGCTGTTTTTT
TRBD2	TRBV6-6	.	TRBJ2-3	CASSRIAGGPSDTQYF	TGTGCCAGCAGTCGAATAGCGGGGGGACCGTCAGATACGCAGTATTTT
.	TRBV18	.	TRBJ2-2	CASSRQAITNTGELFF	TGTGCCAGCTCACGCCAGGCTATTACGAACACCGGGGAGCTGTTTTTT
TRBD1	TRBV2	.	TRBJ1-2	CASSTGTGEEFVYGYTF	TGTGCCAGCAGCACCGGGACAGGGGAGGAGTTTGTCTATGGCTACACCTTC
TRBD2	TRBV24-1	.	TRBJ2-3	CATSDPGSSGGTDTQYF	TGTGCCACCAGTGATCCCGGTTCTAGCGGGGGCACAGATACGCAGTATTTT
.	TRBV6-4	.	TRBJ2-1	CASSEVEASYNEQFF	TGTGCCAGCAGTGAGGTGGAAGCGTCCTACAATGAGCAGTTCTTC
TRBD1	TRBV27	.	TRBJ1-1	CASSLLRDRNTEAFF	TGTGCCAGCAGTTTATTGAGGGACAGAAACACTGAAGCTTTCTTT
.	TRBV6-5	.	TRBJ1-1	CASSPRGRYTEAFF	TGTGCCAGCAGCCCCAGGGGCCGGTACACTGAAGCTTTCTTT
.	TRBV4-1	.	TRBJ1-1	CASSQDNWGNTEAFF	TGCGCCAGCAGCCAAGATAACTGGGGGAACACTGAAGCTTTCTTT
.	TRBV13	once	TRBJ2-7	CASSFGSLAGGYEQYF	TGTGCCAGCAGCTTCGGGTCACTGGCCGGAGGATACGAGCAGTACTTC
.	TRBV12-2	.	TRBJ1-1	CASRLVAPQANTEAFF	TGTGCAAGTCGCTTAGTAGCACCCCAAGCAAACACTGAAGCTTTCTTT
TRBD2	TRBV20-1	.	TRBJ2-1	CSASSSGGGNEQFF	TGCAGTGCTAGTTCTAGCGGGGGGGGAAATGAGCAGTTCTTC
TRBD1	TRBV5-1	.	TRBJ1-2	CASRAEGQGDGYTF	TGCGCCAGCAGGGCGGAGGGGCAGGGGGATGGCTACACCTTC
.	TRBV19	.	TRBJ1-5	CASSMPGGGNQPQHF	TGTGCCAGTAGTATGCCGGGGGGCGGCAATCAGCCCCAGCATTTT
.	TRBV19	.	TRBJ2-7	CASSRSGAKEQYF	TGTGCCAGTAGTCGCTCCGGGGCGAAGGAGCAGTACTTC
.	TRBV2	.	TRBJ1-1	CASTLVGTEAFF	TGTGCCAGCACTTTAGTGGGCACTGAAGCTTTCTTT
.	TRBV27	.	TRBJ1-1	CASSLSGFGDTEAFF	TGTGCCAGCAGTTTATCAGGGTTCGGGGACACTGAAGCTTTCTTT
TRBD2	TRBV5-1	.	TRBJ2-7	CASSRLAGAAGEQYF	TGCGCCAGCAGCCGACTAGCGGGGGCGGCCGGGGAGCAGTACTTC
TRBD2	TRBV6-6	.	TRBJ2-7	CASSTPLAGGRDEQYF	TGTGCCAGCAGTACCCCACTAGCGGGGGGCCGGGACGAGCAGTACTTC
.	TRBV7-9	.	TRBJ2-5	CASSLTLEETQYF	TGTGCCAGCAGTCTTACCCTCGAAGAGACCCAGTACTTC
.	TRBV3-1/TRBV3-2	.	TRBJ2-1	CASSQGGAGNEQFF	TGTGCCAGCAGCCAAGGGGGGGCCGGCAATGAGCAGTTCTTC
.	TRBV10-3	.	TRBJ1-1	CATRQSMNTEAFF	TGTGCCACCCGACAGTCCATGAACACTGAAGCTTTCTTT
.	TRBV10-3	.	TRBJ1-2	CAISESRQELIYGYTF	TGTGCCATCAGTGAATCGCGACAGGAGCTAATCTATGGCTACACCTTC
TRBD1	TRBV2	.	TRBJ1-5	CASRHRTGNIHQPQHF	TGTGCCAGCAGACATCGGACAGGGAATATTCATCAGCCCCAGCATTTT